Below, 15 T cell receptor beta chains from the same sample are listed, as sequenced in a study of blood T cells in healthy people across ages. Primed by a sample-barcoded 5' primer and a J-beta primer mix, a second PCR proceeded for 7 to 11 cycles. TCRdb reanalysed the 5' RACE reads using MiXCR and keeps one entry per CDR3 protein. The table includes over a million distinct CDR3 sequences, almost 60% detected once. The specimen was blood. The source is a man aged 18-30 years in good health.

A single count supports this clonotype. The rearrangement links TRBV28 to TRBJ1-1; the match to TRBD1 covers 9 bases. Germline V CDR1 and CDR2: MDHEN, SYDVKM. This CDR3 contains 18 residues. Germline trimming cut 3 bases from V and 1 base from J; bases unmatched to any gene: 12. CDR3 sequence reads: CASSFPSQGAMGNTEAFF. The CDR3 DNA is TGTGCCAGCAGTTTTCCGTCACAGGGGGCGATGGGGAACACTGAAGCTTTCTTT.

The gene calls are TRBV5-1 and TRBJ2-7; tentatively, D is TRBD1 (5 bases). V was pared by 9 bases and J by 0 bases, with 16 bases between. The CDR3 contains 14 residues. Looked up from germline, CDR1 is SGHRS and CDR2 is YFSETQ. The DNA of the CDR3 is TGCGCCAACATTACAGGCAGCAGCTCCTACGAGCAGTACTTC. It translates to CANITGSSSYEQYF.

J is TRBJ1-6 and V is TRBV3-1, with TRBD1 identical over 8 bases. The V and J ends lost 0 bases and 6 bases, in that order; junction bases with no gene match: 7. The CDR3 sequence is 17 residues long. In germline, CDR1 is LGHDT, CDR2 YNNKEL (reference sequence). The CDR3 bases are TGTGCCAGCAGCCAAGAGTCGGACAGGGTTATTAATTCACCCCTCCACTTT. Amino acid sequence: CASSQESDRVINSPLHF.

The rearrangement uses TRBV3-1 and TRBJ2-3; D call uncertain. Trimming stripped 2 bases from V and 5 bases from J, with 11 bases between. The CDR3 has 14 residues. Germline loops: CDR1 LGHDT, CDR2 YNNKEL (reference sequence). The CDR3 loop reads CASSQLGCQDTQYF. CDR3 sequence (DNA): TGTGCCAGCAGCCAACTGGGGTGTCAAGATACGCAGTATTTT.

The chain combines TRBV12-3 or TRBV12-4 with TRBJ1-1, with unresolved D. This CDR3 region has 11 residues. Trimming took off 8 bases at V and 7 bases at J, with 11 bases between the two ends. CDR3 DNA: TGTGCCAGCTCTAAAATGGGTGAAGCTTTCTTT. Protein: CASSKMGEAFF.

A few counts support this clonotype. This chain uses TRBV7-2 with TRBJ2-5; D possibly corresponds to TRBD2 (5 bases). Germline values: CDR1 SGHTA, CDR2 FQGNSA. V was pared by 5 bases and J by 5 bases, with 15 bases between. CDR3 length equals 14 residues. The CDR3: CASSQIGNEETQYF. As DNA, the CDR3 is TGTGCCAGCAGCCAAATCGGGAACGAGGAGACCCAGTACTTC.

The V gene is TRBV11-2, the J gene TRBJ2-1; D unclear. The V end lost 3 bases, the J end lost 6 bases, and 12 bases lay between the germline ends. CDR1 and CDR2 from the germline V gene are SGHAT and FQNNGV. This CDR3 is built from 14 residues. The CDR3 protein is CASSFSAPGNEQFF. In DNA, the CDR3 is TGTGCCAGCAGCTTTTCAGCCCCTGGCAATGAGCAGTTCTTC.

The rearrangement links TRBV29-1 to TRBJ1-5; D not certain. Trimming took off 4 bases at V and 0 bases at J, with 7 bases between the two ends. From germline, CDR1 is SQVTM and CDR2 ANQGSEA. This CDR3 is built from 13 residues. CDR3: CSVAANSNQPQHF. The CDR3 nucleotides read TGCAGCGTTGCTGCCAATAGCAATCAGCCCCAGCATTTT.

The chain recombines TRBV20-1 with TRBJ2-7; D is uncertain. CDR1 is DFQATT and CDR2 is SNEGSKA in the germline V gene (reference sequence). V lost 0 bases and J 4 bases, leaving 19 bases between the germline ends. The CDR3 is 16 residues long. The CDR3 spells CSARDLRSSYLYEQYF. The CDR3 nucleotides are TGCAGTGCTAGAGATCTTCGATCTAGTTATCTTTACGAGCAGTACTTC.

The chain couples TRBV6-2 or TRBV6-3 to TRBJ2-5; 8 bases fit TRBD1. The germline gives CDR1 MNHEY, CDR2 SVGEGT. The CDR3 length is 15 residues. Trimming at V came to 6 bases and at J to 2 bases, leaving 8 bases not matched to a gene. The CDR3 is CASRTTGQGQETQYF. Here the CDR3 DNA reads TGTGCCAGCAGAACTACAGGACAGGGTCAAGAGACCCAGTACTTC.

This chain uses TRBV7-2 with TRBJ2-1; D is ambiguous. V gave up 5 bases and J gave up 6 bases, with 11 bases separating them. There are 13 residues in the CDR3. CDR1 is SGHTA, CDR2 FQGNSA, per germline. CDR3 coding DNA: TGTGCCAGCAGCCTCCAACTTGTCAATGAGCAGTTCTTC. The encoded protein is CASSLQLVNEQFF.

This chain joins TRBV6-5 and TRBJ2-5; 8 bases align to TRBD2. V was pared by 2 bases and J by 2 bases, with 13 bases of the junction left unmatched. The CDR3 runs to 18 residues. Looked up from germline, CDR1 is MNHEY and CDR2 is SVGAGI. CDR3 sequence: CASSYGWASGGPQETQYF. The CDR3 DNA sequence: TGTGCCAGCAGTTACGGTTGGGCCAGCGGGGGACCGCAAGAGACCCAGTACTTC.

This sequence joins TRBV20-1 and TRBJ2-7; 10 positions match TRBD2. Germline CDR1 and CDR2: DFQATT and SNEGSKA (reference sequence). With V trimmed by 6 bases and J by 3 bases, 14 bases remained unmatched. The CDR3 length is 16 residues. CDR3 coding DNA: TGCAGTGCAATCGATCGGTCTAGCGGGGGTTACTACGAGCAGTACTTC. Translating gives CSAIDRSSGGYYEQYF.

As for this clonotype: Compared with germline, one end of the junction differs, possibly owing to a read error. The chain is built from TRBV7-6 and TRBJ2-1, with a possible D match to TRBD1 (6 bases). Germline V gene sequence: CDR1 SGHVS, CDR2 FNYEAQ. This CDR3 contains 14 residues. The chain's CDR3 is CTSSLAEGVNEQFF. The CDR3 DNA reads as TGTACCAGCAGCTTAGCCGAGGGGGTCAACGAGCAGTTCTTC.

The V and J genes are TRBV4-1 and TRBJ2-3; no clear D. CDR1 MGHRA and CDR2 YSYEKL come from the germline V gene. V was shortened by 1 base and J by 5 bases, with 16 bases between the two germline ends. The CDR3 is 16 residues long. CDR3 in amino acids: CASSQASGGPLDTQYF. CDR3 nucleotides: TGCGCCAGCAGCCAAGCATCCGGTGGACCACTAGATACGCAGTATTTT.